What follows are 8 T cell receptor beta chains derived from one specimen sequenced in a study of brain T cells in children with intractable seizures. The time point here: blood from clinic visit 5 months post-surgery; TSC patient then seizure free. Generated by immunoSEQ multiplex PCR, the TCRdb table keeps only in-frame clones and is missing some. The table shows 300,000 to 400,000 clones, with about 93% occurring only once. Here the sequenced sample was peripheral blood, taken 4 to 5 months after surgery. All receptors come from a boy less than two years old with tuberous sclerosis and intractable seizures.

V gene TRBV13 combines with J gene TRBJ2-7; 11 bases are shared with TRBD2. CDR3 length: 16 amino acids. Germline V CDR1 and CDR2: PRHDT, FYEKMQ (reference sequence). The trim removed 0 bases at V and 7 bases at J, leaving 8 bases unmatched. The CDR3 spells CASSLGRPGLAVEQYF. The CDR3 DNA is TGTGCCAGCAGCTTAGGGAGACCGGGACTAGCGGTTGAGCAGTACTTC.

V gene TRBV7-9 combines with J gene TRBJ2-7, with 9 bases identical to TRBD1. The length of the CDR3 is 14 residues. V lost 4 bases and J lost 5; bases outside the gene matches: 6. CDR1 and CDR2 from the germline V gene are SEHNR and FQNEAQ (reference sequence). The CDR3 DNA sequence: TGTGCCAGCAGCTCCGGACAGGGGAGGAACGAGCAGTACTTC. This codes for CASSSGQGRNEQYF.

This clone was picked up a small number of times. This chain's CDR3 is CASSGNRGRSNQPQHF. The CDR3, as DNA: TGTGCCAGCAGCGGAAACAGGGGTCGAAGCAATCAGCCCCAGCATTTT. The chain employs TRBV7-3 and TRBJ1-5, with TRBD1 matching over 7 bases. The CDR3 spans 16 residues. Germline assignment: CDR1 SGHTA and CDR2 FQGTGA. The ends lost 5 bases at V and 1 base at J; junction bases unmatched: 8.

Only one count was recorded for this clone. J is TRBJ2-2 and V is TRBV5-1, with D tentatively TRBD2 (5 bases). The CDR3 consists of 13 residues. V was pared by 5 bases and J by 5 bases, with 10 bases between. Germline CDR1 is SGHRS and CDR2 is YFSETQ. CDR3 in amino acids: CASRAVQTGELFF. In nucleotides, the CDR3 is TGCGCCAGCAGAGCGGTACAAACCGGGGAGCTGTTTTTT.

This clone appeared a few times. The rearrangement links TRBV15 to TRBJ1-5; maybe TRBD1 (5 bases). V lost 1 base to trimming and J lost 0 bases, with 13 bases between them. CDR3 size: 17 residues. Germline CDR1 LNHNV, CDR2 YYDKDF (reference sequence). Here the CDR3 reads CATSRAGDGTSNQPQHF. The CDR3 DNA sequence: TGTGCCACCAGCAGAGCGGGGGACGGAACTAGCAATCAGCCCCAGCATTTT.

The rearrangement uses TRBV15 and TRBJ2-7, with 10 bases matching TRBD1. Trimming at V came to 1 base and at J to 7 bases, leaving 4 bases not matched to a gene. This CDR3 has 14 residues. Germline loops: CDR1 LNHNV, CDR2 YYDKDF (reference sequence). CDR3 amino acids: CATSRGQGAREQYF. The CDR3 bases are TGTGCCACCAGCAGAGGACAGGGGGCTCGGGAGCAGTACTTC.

V is TRBV6-5 and J is TRBJ2-7; 8 nucleotides agree with TRBD1. V was pared by 0 bases and J by 4 bases, with 5 bases of the junction left unmatched. The CDR3 covers 15 residues. Germline V lookup: CDR1 MNHEY, CDR2 SVGAGI. CDR3 DNA sequence: TGTGCCAGCAGTTACTCCAAGACAGGGGTTTACGAGCAGTACTTC. Encoded protein: CASSYSKTGVYEQYF.

The gene calls are TRBV20-1 and TRBJ2-3, with 11 bases matching TRBD2. The V segment lost 3 bases and the J segment 2 bases; nucleotides outside the gene matches: 7. The CDR3 has 16 residues. Germline lookup yields CDR1 DFQATT and CDR2 SNEGSKA (reference sequence). CDR3 sequence: CSASTTSGTITDTQYF. The CDR3 nucleotides read TGCAGTGCTAGTACGACTAGCGGGACGATCACAGATACGCAGTATTTT.